This T cell receptor beta chain was documented in a study of cytomegalovirus exposure and HLA in healthy donors. The length of the CDR3 is 15 residues. Per germline, CDR1 SGHNT and CDR2 YYREEE (reference sequence). V was pared by 3 bases and J by 3 bases, with 4 bases of the junction left unmatched. The PCR had 60 Vbeta and 13 Jbeta primers. Profiling relied on immunoSEQ multiplex PCR, and the TCRdb table lists in-frame clones only, not all of them. The profile covers under 200,000 clones, with 60% to 85% appearing a single time and around 3% taken by the ten largest. The receptor was derived from a woman between 45 and 60 years old in good health and CMV-seropositive. The rearrangement links TRBV5-4 to TRBJ2-1, with 9 bases identical to TRBD2. Sequencing was performed on PBMCs. This CDR3 reads CASSSRTSDYNEQFF. The CDR3 coding sequence is TGTGCCAGCAGCTCACGGACTAGCGACTACAATGAGCAGTTCTTC. Full variable domain (remainder filled in from reference TRBV5-4 and TRBJ2-1): ETGVTQSPTHLIKTRGQQVTLRCSSQSGHNTVSWYQQALGQGPQFIFQYYREEENGRGNFPPRFSGLQFPNYSSELNVNALELDDSALYLCASSSRTSDYNEQFFGPGTRLTVL.